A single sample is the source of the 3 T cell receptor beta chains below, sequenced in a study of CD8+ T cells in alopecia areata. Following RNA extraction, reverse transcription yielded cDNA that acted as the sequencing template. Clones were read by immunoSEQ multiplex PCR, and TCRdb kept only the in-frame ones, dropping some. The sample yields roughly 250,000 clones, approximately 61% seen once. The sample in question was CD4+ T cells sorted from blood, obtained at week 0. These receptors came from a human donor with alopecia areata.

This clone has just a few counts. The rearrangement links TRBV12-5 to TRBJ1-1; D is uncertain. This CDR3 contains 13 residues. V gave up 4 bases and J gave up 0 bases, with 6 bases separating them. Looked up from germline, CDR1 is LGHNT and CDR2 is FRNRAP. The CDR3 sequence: CASGSGVNTEAFF. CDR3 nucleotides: TGTGCTAGTGGTTCCGGGGTGAACACTGAAGCTTTCTTT. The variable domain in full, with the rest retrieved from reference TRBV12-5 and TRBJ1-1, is DARVTQTPRHKVTEMGQEVTMRCQPILGHNTVFWYRQTMMQGLELLAYFRNRAPLDDSGMPKDRFSAEMPDATLATLKIQPSEPRDSAVYFCASGSGVNTEAFFGQGTRLTVV.

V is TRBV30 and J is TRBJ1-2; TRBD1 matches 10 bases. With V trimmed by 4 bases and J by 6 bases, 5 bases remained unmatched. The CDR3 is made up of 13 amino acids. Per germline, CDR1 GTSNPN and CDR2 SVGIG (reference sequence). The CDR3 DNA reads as TGTGCCTGGATTTGGGACAGGGGCAATGGCTACACCTTC. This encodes CAWIWDRGNGYTF.

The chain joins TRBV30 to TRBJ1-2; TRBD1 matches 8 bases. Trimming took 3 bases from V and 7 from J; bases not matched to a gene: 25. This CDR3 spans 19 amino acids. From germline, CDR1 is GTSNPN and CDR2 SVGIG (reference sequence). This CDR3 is CAWRDRGGSTAPVGGGYTF. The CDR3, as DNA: TGTGCCTGGAGAGACAGGGGTGGGAGTACCGCCCCCGTGGGAGGTGGCTACACCTTC.